Listed here are 16 T cell receptor beta chains from one sample, sequenced in a study of blood T cell repertoires in COVID-19. TCRdb's copy holds only in-frame clones and misses some; the assay was immunoSEQ multiplex PCR. The sample includes some 60,000 clones, 80% to 85% of them seen just once. Sequencing was performed on peripheral blood. The receptor set was obtained from an older man with COVID-19, enrolled during active disease.

This chain links TRBV5-4 with TRBJ2-5, with 12 positions matching TRBD2. The germline V gene has CDR1 SGHNT and CDR2 YYREEE (reference sequence). Unmatched junction bases numbered 3, after V lost 4 bases and J lost 2 bases. CDR3 length equals 15 residues. CDR3 sequence reads: CASSAGTSGQETQYF. The CDR3 DNA is TGTGCCAGCAGCGCTGGGACTAGCGGGCAAGAGACCCAGTACTTC.

The chain recombines TRBV19 with TRBJ2-1; TRBD2 matches 16 bases. The length of the CDR3 is 20 residues. The V and J ends lost 4 bases and 0 bases, in that order; junction bases with no gene match: 9. The germline V gene has CDR1 LNHDA and CDR2 SQIVND (reference sequence). CDR3: CASSTGTSGRAPTSYNEQFF. The CDR3 DNA reads TGTGCCAGTAGTACCGGGACTAGCGGGAGGGCCCCGACCTCCTACAATGAGCAGTTCTTC.

The chain has TRBV7-3 and TRBJ2-1, with D possibly being TRBD1 (5 bases). Per germline, CDR1 SGHTA and CDR2 FQGTGA. The CDR3 consists of 15 residues. With 1 base removed from V and 2 bases from J, the gap between germline ends came to 9 bases. CDR3 DNA: TGTGCCAGCAGCTTAATCCAGGGCCCCTACAATGAGCAGTTCTTC. This encodes CASSLIQGPYNEQFF.

V is TRBV5-8 and J is TRBJ1-2; TRBD1 is a possible D gene (6 bases). Trimming removed 4 bases at V and 4 bases at J, with 11 bases between. Germline lookup yields CDR1 SGHTS and CDR2 YDEGEE. The CDR3 has 13 residues. The DNA of the CDR3 is TGTGCCAGCAGCAACGGACAGAGCTATGGCTACACCTTC. Its protein product is CASSNGQSYGYTF.

This clone appeared a few times. J is TRBJ2-4 and V is TRBV28; D possibly corresponds to TRBD2 (5 bases). This CDR3 comprises 16 residues. The V gene's germline CDR1 is MDHEN and CDR2 SYDVKM. V gave up 5 bases and J gave up 4 bases, with 18 bases separating them. In DNA, the CDR3 is TGTGCCAGCAGTGAACCAGGAGGTTACTCGAAAAACATTCAGTACTTC. Its protein product is CASSEPGGYSKNIQYF.

The chain has TRBV2 and TRBJ1-5; 9 nucleotides line up with TRBD1. CDR1 and CDR2 (germline): SNHLY, FYNNEI. Germline trimming cut 6 bases from V and 5 bases from J; bases unmatched to any gene: 2. CDR3 size: 13 residues. CDR3 in amino acids: CASRDRGDQPQHF. In DNA, the CDR3 is TGTGCCAGCAGGGACAGGGGCGATCAGCCCCAGCATTTT.

The chain links TRBV28 to TRBJ1-6; 12 bases are shared with TRBD1. V dropped 6 bases and J dropped 7; count of bases not matched to a gene: 7. From germline, CDR1 is MDHEN and CDR2 SYDVKM. CDR3 length: 16 amino acids. The CDR3 DNA reads TGTGCCAGCAGCAGGGACAGGGGGCGAACAAATTCACCCCTCCACTTT. Its translation: CASSRDRGRTNSPLHF.

This clone has just a few counts. The rearrangement joins TRBV9 to TRBJ2-1; 11 nucleotides agree with TRBD2. The CDR3 has 15 residues. Unmatched junction bases numbered 3, after V lost 4 bases and J lost 3 bases. Germline V lookup: CDR1 SGDLS, CDR2 YYNGEE. The chain's CDR3 is CASSLTSGGYNEQFF. DNA of the CDR3: TGTGCCAGCAGCCTCACTAGCGGGGGCTACAATGAGCAGTTCTTC.

V gene TRBV18 combines with J gene TRBJ2-6; tentatively, D is TRBD2 (6 bases). The CDR3 contains 16 residues. The V end lost 4 bases, the J end lost 0 bases, and 10 bases lay between the germline ends. Germline assignment: CDR1 KGHSH and CDR2 LQKENI. For the CDR3, the DNA is TGTGCCAGCTCACTTAAGGGAGGCTCTGGGGCCAACGTCCTGACTTTC. Amino acid sequence: CASSLKGGSGANVLTF.

The rearrangement uses TRBV14 and TRBJ2-1; D gene uncertain. CDR1 SGHDN and CDR2 FVKESK come from the germline V gene. V lost 0 bases to trimming and J lost 7 bases, with 7 bases between them. This CDR3 region has 13 residues. CDR3 loop: CASSQDLDNEQFF. DNA for the CDR3: TGTGCCAGCAGCCAAGACCTAGATAATGAGCAGTTCTTC.

The chain uses TRBV30 and TRBJ1-4; 8 bases agree with TRBD1. V was pared by 4 bases and J by 4 bases, with 2 bases of the junction left unmatched. Germline CDR1 GTSNPN, CDR2 SVGIG (reference sequence). This CDR3 region has 13 residues. For the CDR3, the DNA is TGTGCCTGGAAGGACAGGGATAATGAAAAACTGTTTTTT. Translating it yields CAWKDRDNEKLFF. Based on the CDR3 plus reference TRBV30 and TRBJ1-4, the full variable domain is SQTIHQWPATLVQPVGSPLSLECTVEGTSNPNLYWYRQAAGRGLQLLFYSVGIGQISSEVPQNLSASRPQDRQFILSSKKLLLSDSGFYLCAWKDRDNEKLFFGSGTQLSVL.

The chain uses TRBV28 and TRBJ1-6; D ambiguous. The CDR3 loop spans 14 amino acids. V was pared by 5 bases and J by 3 bases, with 8 bases between. CDR1 is MDHEN, CDR2 SYDVKM, per germline. The CDR3 DNA is TGTGCCAGCAGTCCTAGTTACTATAATTCACCCCTCCACTTT. Its protein is CASSPSYYNSPLHF. The full variable domain, completed using reference TRBV28 and TRBJ1-6, is DVKVTQSSRYLVKRTGEKVFLECVQDMDHENMFWYRQDPGLGLRLIYFSYDVKMKEKGDIPEGYSVSREKKERFSLILESASTNQTSMYLCASSPSYYNSPLHFGNGTRLTVT.

CDR3 residues: CASSIFRYSSYNEQFF. The CDR3 DNA reads TGTGCCAGTAGTATCTTTAGATATAGCTCCTACAATGAGCAGTTCTTC. The genes are TRBV19 and TRBJ2-1; D is ambiguous. The CDR3 runs to 16 residues. The V gene lost 3 bases and the J gene lost 0 bases, with 12 bases spanning the gap. Germline CDR1 and CDR2: LNHDA and SQIVND (reference sequence).

This clone was found a few times. The V call is TRBV25-1, the J call TRBJ1-3; D may be TRBD1 (5 bases). There are 14 residues in the CDR3. In germline, CDR1 is MGHDK, CDR2 SYGVNS. V was cut by 3 bases and J by 5 bases, with 11 bases left in between. The CDR3 region is CASSEAGNRNTIYF. The CDR3 DNA reads TGTGCCAGCAGTGAGGCAGGGAACAGAAACACCATATATTTT.

V is TRBV4-3 and J is TRBJ1-6; 11 nucleotides match TRBD1. Germline V CDR1 and CDR2: LGHNA, YSLEER. The CDR3 contains 17 residues. With 4 bases clipped from V and 2 bases from J, the junction kept 4 bases outside the gene matches. CDR3 bases: TGCGCCAGCAGCCGCTGGGACAGGGGGACCTATAATTCACCCCTCCACTTT. Protein sequence: CASSRWDRGTYNSPLHF.

This chain joins TRBV18 and TRBJ1-4; TRBD1 aligns across 7 bases. The CDR3 sequence is 17 residues long. The germline V gene has CDR1 KGHSH and CDR2 LQKENI. The ends lost 1 base at V and 8 bases at J; junction bases unmatched: 13. The CDR3 reads CASSPRLQGKGGEKLFF. CDR3 bases: TGTGCCAGCTCACCACGACTTCAGGGTAAAGGGGGCGAAAAACTGTTTTTT.